This T cell receptor (beta chain) was identified during a study of cytomegalovirus exposure and HLA in healthy donors. Primers: 60 Vbeta forward and 13 Jbeta reverse. Generated by immunoSEQ multiplex PCR, the TCRdb table keeps only in-frame clones and is missing some. This table lists 150,000 to 250,000 clones. What was sequenced was PBMCs. The receptor's source is a boy under 18 in good health and CMV-seronegative.

CDR3 amino acids: CASSATTGTGVGNEQFF. CDR3 bases: TGTGCCAGCAGCGCTACCACCGGGACAGGGGTCGGAAATGAGCAGTTCTTC. The chain recombines TRBV9 with TRBJ2-1; 10 bases map to TRBD1. The CDR3 loop spans 17 amino acids. Germline trimming cut 3 bases from V and 7 bases from J; bases unmatched to any gene: 13. Per germline, CDR1 SGDLS and CDR2 YYNGEE. Full variable domain (remainder filled in from reference TRBV9 and TRBJ2-1): DSGVTQTPKHLITATGQRVTLRCSPRSGDLSVYWYQQSLDQGLQFLIQYYNGEERAKGNILERFSAQQFPDLHSELNLSSLELGDSALYFCASSATTGTGVGNEQFFGPGTRLTVL.